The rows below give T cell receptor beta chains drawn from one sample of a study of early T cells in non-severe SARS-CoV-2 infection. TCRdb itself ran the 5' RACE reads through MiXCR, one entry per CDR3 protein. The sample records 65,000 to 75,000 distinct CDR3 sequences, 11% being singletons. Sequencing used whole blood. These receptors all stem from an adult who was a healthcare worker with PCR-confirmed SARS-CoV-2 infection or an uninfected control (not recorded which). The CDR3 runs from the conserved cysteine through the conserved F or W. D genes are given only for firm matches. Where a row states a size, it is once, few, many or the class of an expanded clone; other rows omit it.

cdr3_aa: CASSGRDRTDTQYF
cdr3_nt: TGTGCCAGCAGCGGGCGGGACAGAACAGATACGCAGTATTTT
d_call: .
v_call: TRBV7-8
j_call: TRBJ2-3
clone_size: .

cdr3_aa: CASSPDRYSGNTIYF
cdr3_nt: TGCGCCAGCAGCCCCGATAGATACTCTGGAAACACCATATATTTT
d_call: .
v_call: TRBV4-1
j_call: TRBJ1-3
clone_size: .

cdr3_aa: CASSVGPGTDSYNEQFF
cdr3_nt: TGTGCCAGCAGCGTAGGGCCGGGGACAGACTCCTACAATGAGCAGTTCTTC
d_call: TRBD1
v_call: TRBV9
j_call: TRBJ2-1
clone_size: many

cdr3_aa: CASSQINRHTEAFF
cdr3_nt: TGTGCCAGCAGCCAAATCAACAGACACACTGAAGCTTTCTTT
d_call: .
v_call: TRBV14
j_call: TRBJ1-1
clone_size: .

cdr3_aa: CAISIQLAGAAYEQYF
cdr3_nt: TGTGCCATCAGCATACAACTAGCGGGAGCCGCCTACGAGCAGTACTTC
d_call: TRBD2
v_call: TRBV10-3
j_call: TRBJ2-7
clone_size: many

cdr3_aa: CASSPLGLAESEKLFF
cdr3_nt: TGTGCCAGCTCACCACTCGGGCTAGCTGAGAGTGAAAAACTGTTTTTT
d_call: .
v_call: TRBV18
j_call: TRBJ1-4
clone_size: few

cdr3_aa: CSARDPSNSPLHF
cdr3_nt: TGCAGTGCTAGAGATCCGAGTAATTCACCCCTCCACTTT
d_call: .
v_call: TRBV20-1
j_call: TRBJ1-6
clone_size: many

cdr3_aa: CASGFDQPQHF
cdr3_nt: TGTGCTAGTGGTTTCGATCAGCCCCAGCATTTT
d_call: .
v_call: TRBV12-5
j_call: TRBJ1-5
clone_size: few

cdr3_aa: CASSLLGLRYDQYF
cdr3_nt: TGTGCCAGCAGCTTGCTGGGCCTCCGGTACGACCAGTACTTC
d_call: .
v_call: TRBV5-6
j_call: TRBJ2-7
clone_size: .

cdr3_aa: CASSDFSTGSQPQHF
cdr3_nt: TGCGCCAGCAGTGATTTCTCGACAGGGTCTCAGCCCCAGCATTTT
d_call: TRBD1
v_call: TRBV10-2
j_call: TRBJ1-5
clone_size: many

cdr3_aa: CASSVWGDEQYF
cdr3_nt: TGTGCCAGCAGCGTTTGGGGTGACGAGCAGTACTTC
d_call: .
v_call: TRBV9
j_call: TRBJ2-7
clone_size: few

cdr3_aa: CASSLGGGLAGTDTQYF
cdr3_nt: TGTGCCAGCTCCCTGGGTGGTGGACTGGCGGGCACAGATACGCAGTATTTT
d_call: .
v_call: TRBV7-3
j_call: TRBJ2-3
clone_size: .

cdr3_aa: CASSLAPNTEAFF
cdr3_nt: TGCGCCAGCAGCTTAGCCCCGAACACTGAAGCTTTCTTT
d_call: .
v_call: TRBV5-1
j_call: TRBJ1-1
clone_size: .

cdr3_aa: CASSVETGSKGYTF
cdr3_nt: TGTGCCAGCAGTGTCGAGACAGGTAGTAAAGGCTACACCTTC
d_call: .
v_call: TRBV6-4
j_call: TRBJ1-2
clone_size: .

cdr3_aa: CASSPGGGGGNQPQHF
cdr3_nt: TGCGCCAGCAGCCCCGGCGGGGGCGGCGGCAATCAGCCCCAGCATTTT
d_call: .
v_call: TRBV5-1
j_call: TRBJ1-5
clone_size: many

cdr3_aa: CASSPGGRGSADTQYF
cdr3_nt: TGCGCCAGCAGCCCGGGCGGGAGAGGGAGCGCAGATACGCAGTATTTT
d_call: TRBD2
v_call: TRBV4-1
j_call: TRBJ2-3
clone_size: few

cdr3_aa: CSARDQGPTYEQYF
cdr3_nt: TGCAGTGCTAGAGACCAAGGACCCACTTACGAGCAGTACTTC
d_call: .
v_call: TRBV20-1
j_call: TRBJ2-7
clone_size: few

cdr3_aa: CARPPRGQFF
cdr3_nt: TGTGCCAGGCCCCCGAGGGGACAGTTCTTC
d_call: .
v_call: TRBV18
j_call: TRBJ2-1
clone_size: few

cdr3_aa: CASSLEGTAYTDTQYF
cdr3_nt: TGTGCCAGCAGCTTGGAAGGGACAGCCTACACAGATACGCAGTATTTT
d_call: TRBD1
v_call: TRBV12-3/TRBV12-4
j_call: TRBJ2-3
clone_size: many

cdr3_aa: CSVEGGGAELQETQYF
cdr3_nt: TGCAGCGTTGAAGGAGGGGGAGCGGAGCTTCAAGAGACCCAGTACTTC
d_call: .
v_call: TRBV29-1
j_call: TRBJ2-5
clone_size: .

cdr3_aa: CSATTNTPGYSGNTIYF
cdr3_nt: TGCAGTGCCACCACCAATACACCGGGCTACTCTGGAAACACCATATATTTT
d_call: .
v_call: TRBV20-1
j_call: TRBJ1-3
clone_size: .

cdr3_aa: CASSRPQNTEAFF
cdr3_nt: TGTGCCAGCTCTCGACCCCAGAACACTGAAGCTTTCTTT
d_call: .
v_call: TRBV28
j_call: TRBJ1-1
clone_size: many

cdr3_aa: CATSRDLAKGYTF
cdr3_nt: TGTGCCACCAGTCGGGATTTGGCCAAAGGCTACACCTTC
d_call: .
v_call: TRBV3-1
j_call: TRBJ1-2
clone_size: many

cdr3_aa: CASSLGQGSYGYTF
cdr3_nt: TGCGCCAGCAGTTTGGGACAGGGGAGCTATGGCTACACCTTC
d_call: TRBD1
v_call: TRBV5-1
j_call: TRBJ1-2
clone_size: few

cdr3_aa: CAQQRPNTEAFF
cdr3_nt: TGTGCACAGCAACGCCCGAACACTGAAGCTTTCTTT
d_call: .
v_call: TRBV30
j_call: TRBJ1-1
clone_size: many

cdr3_aa: CASSQETDPGPKEISNSPLHF
cdr3_nt: TGTGCCAGCAGCCAAGAAACGGACCCTGGGCCCAAAGAGATAAGTAATTCACCCCTCCACTTT
d_call: .
v_call: TRBV4-2
j_call: TRBJ1-6
clone_size: many

cdr3_aa: CASSLGQGVRGYEQYF
cdr3_nt: TGTGCCAGCAGCTTGGGACAGGGAGTTCGCGGGTACGAGCAGTACTTC
d_call: TRBD1
v_call: TRBV11-2
j_call: TRBJ2-7
clone_size: many

cdr3_aa: CASSLGPPYEQYF
cdr3_nt: TGTGCCAGCAGTTTAGGGCCACCCTACGAGCAGTACTTC
d_call: .
v_call: TRBV7-6
j_call: TRBJ2-7
clone_size: many

cdr3_aa: CASSQGLATQYF
cdr3_nt: TGTGCCAGCAGCCAGGGACTAGCAACGCAGTATTTT
d_call: TRBD2
v_call: TRBV3-1
j_call: TRBJ2-3
clone_size: .

cdr3_aa: CASSPSASYGQYF
cdr3_nt: TGTGCCAGCAGCCCCTCGGCGTCGTACGGGCAGTACTTC
d_call: .
v_call: TRBV7-6
j_call: TRBJ2-7
clone_size: many

cdr3_aa: CASRRGATTGELFF
cdr3_nt: TGTGCCAGCAGAAGGGGGGCGACAACCGGGGAGCTGTTTTTT
d_call: .
v_call: TRBV27
j_call: TRBJ2-2
clone_size: many

cdr3_aa: CASSFSGGNEQFF
cdr3_nt: TGTGCCAGCAGCTTTAGCGGGGGGAATGAGCAGTTCTTC
d_call: TRBD2
v_call: TRBV11-3
j_call: TRBJ2-1
clone_size: many

cdr3_aa: CAISDRGNTEAFF
cdr3_nt: TGTGCCATCAGTGACAGGGGGAACACTGAAGCTTTCTTT
d_call: .
v_call: TRBV10-3
j_call: TRBJ1-1
clone_size: many

cdr3_aa: CASSLAPETQYF
cdr3_nt: TGTGCCAGCAGCTTAGCTCCCGAGACCCAGTACTTC
d_call: .
v_call: TRBV7-8
j_call: TRBJ2-5
clone_size: many

cdr3_aa: CASSRGRRSGNTIYF
cdr3_nt: TGTGCCAGCAGCCGGGGCCGCCGCTCTGGAAACACCATATATTTT
d_call: .
v_call: TRBV6-2/TRBV6-3
j_call: TRBJ1-3
clone_size: many

cdr3_aa: CASSSSRDYYEQYF
cdr3_nt: TGTGCCAGCAGCTCCAGCCGGGACTACTACGAGCAGTACTTC
d_call: TRBD2
v_call: TRBV7-8
j_call: TRBJ2-7
clone_size: many

cdr3_aa: CASSPGYSYNEQFF
cdr3_nt: TGCGCCAGCTCTCCCGGTTACTCCTACAATGAGCAGTTCTTC
d_call: .
v_call: TRBV4-1
j_call: TRBJ2-1
clone_size: few

cdr3_aa: CASSPTGQDPYEQYF
cdr3_nt: TGTGCCAGCTCACCCACCGGACAGGACCCCTACGAGCAGTACTTC
d_call: TRBD1
v_call: TRBV18
j_call: TRBJ2-7
clone_size: .

cdr3_aa: CSADLSGTGTDTQYF
cdr3_nt: TGCAGTGCTGATCTAAGCGGGACGGGTACAGATACGCAGTATTTT
d_call: TRBD2
v_call: TRBV20-1
j_call: TRBJ2-3
clone_size: few

cdr3_aa: CASSPDLNIQYF
cdr3_nt: TGTGCCAGCAGTCCAGATCTTAACATTCAGTACTTC
d_call: .
v_call: TRBV6-6
j_call: TRBJ2-4
clone_size: .

cdr3_aa: CASRAGTGVNEKLFF
cdr3_nt: TGTGCCAGCAGGGCCGGGACAGGGGTTAATGAAAAACTGTTTTTT
d_call: TRBD1
v_call: TRBV4-2
j_call: TRBJ1-4
clone_size: .

cdr3_aa: CAATLAGDRNEQFF
cdr3_nt: TGTGCCGCAACTCTAGCGGGGGATCGGAATGAGCAGTTCTTC
d_call: TRBD2
v_call: TRBV30
j_call: TRBJ2-1
clone_size: medium-sized

cdr3_aa: CASGWGAGSTDTQYF
cdr3_nt: TGCGCCAGCGGGTGGGGCGCGGGCAGCACAGATACGCAGTATTTT
d_call: .
v_call: TRBV4-1
j_call: TRBJ2-3
clone_size: many

cdr3_aa: CASTRQEVGLAFF
cdr3_nt: TGTGCCAGCACCCGCCAGGAGGTTGGGTTGGCTTTCTTT
d_call: .
v_call: TRBV2
j_call: TRBJ1-1
clone_size: many

cdr3_aa: CASSGEARYEQYF
cdr3_nt: TGCGCCAGCAGTGGTGAAGCGCGGTACGAGCAGTACTTC
d_call: .
v_call: TRBV10-2
j_call: TRBJ2-7
clone_size: many

cdr3_aa: CSVGSLDEQFF
cdr3_nt: TGCAGCGTCGGATCGTTAGATGAGCAGTTCTTC
d_call: .
v_call: TRBV29-1
j_call: TRBJ2-1
clone_size: .

cdr3_aa: CASSSGGVGYTF
cdr3_nt: TGTGCCAGCAGTTCAGGAGGGGTTGGCTACACCTTC
d_call: .
v_call: TRBV12-3/TRBV12-4
j_call: TRBJ1-2
clone_size: many

cdr3_aa: CASSSFSLRTDTQYF
cdr3_nt: TGTGCCAGCAGTTCCTTTAGCCTCCGCACAGATACGCAGTATTTT
d_call: .
v_call: TRBV6-5
j_call: TRBJ2-3
clone_size: .

cdr3_aa: CASSQELAGEQYF
cdr3_nt: TGTGCCAGCAGCCAAGAGCTCGCTGGCGAGCAGTACTTC
d_call: .
v_call: TRBV4-2
j_call: TRBJ2-7
clone_size: many

cdr3_aa: CASSLRWGVRYEQYF
cdr3_nt: TGTGCCAGCAGCTTAAGATGGGGCGTGAGGTACGAGCAGTACTTC
d_call: .
v_call: TRBV7-6
j_call: TRBJ2-7
clone_size: .

cdr3_aa: CASGSGANVLTF
cdr3_nt: TGTGCCAGTGGTTCTGGGGCCAACGTCCTGACTTTC
d_call: .
v_call: TRBV11-2
j_call: TRBJ2-6
clone_size: many

cdr3_aa: CSATRADTEAFF
cdr3_nt: TGCAGCGCCACCCGGGCCGACACTGAAGCTTTCTTT
d_call: .
v_call: TRBV29-1
j_call: TRBJ1-1
clone_size: many

cdr3_aa: CASSYRTGGSHGYTF
cdr3_nt: TGTGCCAGCAGTTATCGGACAGGGGGCAGCCATGGCTACACCTTC
d_call: TRBD1
v_call: TRBV3-1
j_call: TRBJ1-2
clone_size: few

cdr3_aa: CASSSTLGGEQYF
cdr3_nt: TGTGCCAGCAGCTCCACCCTGGGGGGCGAGCAGTACTTC
d_call: .
v_call: TRBV9
j_call: TRBJ2-7
clone_size: few

cdr3_aa: CASSSQALMNTEAFF
cdr3_nt: TGTGCCAGCAGCTCACAGGCCCTCATGAACACTGAAGCTTTCTTT
d_call: .
v_call: TRBV12-3/TRBV12-4
j_call: TRBJ1-1
clone_size: many

cdr3_aa: CASSEALGDTQYF
cdr3_nt: TGTGCCAGCAGTGAAGCGTTAGGCGATACGCAGTATTTT
d_call: .
v_call: TRBV6-1
j_call: TRBJ2-3
clone_size: many

cdr3_aa: CASSLLGGPKNIQYF
cdr3_nt: TGTGCCAGCAGTTTATTAGGCGGCCCCAAAAACATTCAGTACTTC
d_call: .
v_call: TRBV27
j_call: TRBJ2-4
clone_size: .